Each of the 14 T cell receptor beta chains below was sequenced from the same sample in a study of blood T cells in healthy people across ages. Alongside a J-beta primer mix, a sample-barcoded 5' primer served in a second PCR lasting about 7 to 11 cycles. TCRdb reprocessed the 5' RACE reads with MiXCR, giving one entry per CDR3 protein. The sample lists fewer than 1,200,000 distinct CDR3 sequences, 20% to 25% occurring once. These records were also assigned to another study, of T cells of mothers and their children.

The sample consisted of blood. The source of these receptors is a girl aged 2-10 years in good health.

This clonotype occurred a few times. The chain recombines TRBV15 with TRBJ1-1, with 8 bases that match TRBD1. The CDR3 runs 17 residues. The germline V gene encodes CDR1 LNHNV and CDR2 YYDKDF (reference sequence). The J segment lost 0 bases and the V segment lost 6 bases, leaving 12 bases of the junction unmatched. The CDR3: CATSPTGVRGVNTEAFF. The CDR3 nucleotides read TGTGCCACCAGTCCGACAGGGGTGAGGGGGGTGAACACTGAAGCTTTCTTT.

V and J are TRBV9 and TRBJ1-4; weak D call: TRBD1 (5 bases). Germline lookup yields CDR1 SGDLS and CDR2 YYNGEE. V was cut by 4 bases and J by 6 bases, with 16 bases left in between. This CDR3 is built from 15 residues. The CDR3 region has the DNA TGTGCCAGCAGCTCCCAGGGTAGCGAGGATGAAAAACTGTTTTTT. It specifies CASSSQGSEDEKLFF.

This clonotype was counted a few times. This chain connects TRBV29-1 to TRBJ2-1; 8 bases match TRBD2. The CDR3 length is 13 residues. CDR1 is SQVTM, CDR2 ANQGSEA, per germline. Trimming took 6 bases from V and 7 from J; bases not matched to a gene: 8. Written as DNA, the CDR3 is TGCAGCGTCGATGTGACTAGCGAGAATGAGCAGTTCTTC. Protein: CSVDVTSENEQFF.

This clonotype was observed a handful of times. The V call is TRBV2, the J call TRBJ2-5, with a tentative D call TRBD2 (5 bases). This CDR3 comprises 13 residues. Trimming cost V 7 bases and J 3 bases, with 12 bases left between them. CDR1 is SNHLY, CDR2 FYNNEI, per germline. The CDR3 bases are TGTGCCAGCACCCCCAGCGGAAAAGAGACCCAGTACTTC. This sequence encodes CASTPSGKETQYF.

This clonotype was detected a few times. This chain joins TRBV9 and TRBJ2-1; 11 bases are shared with TRBD2. V lost 1 base to trimming and J lost 0 bases; unmatched junction nucleotides: 9. The CDR3 length is 19 residues. The V gene's germline CDR1 is SGDLS and CDR2 YYNGEE. The CDR3 DNA is TGTGCCAGCAGCGTATATAGCCTAGCGGGGGGACTCTCCTACAATGAGCAGTTCTTC. Protein product: CASSVYSLAGGLSYNEQFF.

This chain's CDR3 is CASSQPGQAVQETQYF. CDR3 nucleotide sequence: TGCGCCAGCAGCCAACCCGGACAGGCCGTACAAGAGACCCAGTACTTC. The chain joins TRBV4-1 to TRBJ2-1, with 7 bases fitting TRBD1. The J call is doubtful: the DNA matches TRBJ2-5 better. The germline V gene has CDR1 MGHRA and CDR2 YSYEKL. There are 16 residues in the CDR3.

This sequence joins TRBV4-2 and TRBJ2-1; the match to TRBD2 covers 8 bases. Trimming removed 0 bases from V and 9 bases from J; junction bases left unmatched: 10. Germline V lookup: CDR1 LGHNA, CDR2 YNFKEQ. This CDR3 comprises 16 residues. The CDR3 DNA is TGTGCCAGCAGCCAAGATTTCGGAGCGGGAGCCCTTGAGCAGTTCTTC. Its translation: CASSQDFGAGALEQFF.

Notes on this clonotype: The junction departs from the called germline gene at one end, perhaps through a read error. The V and J genes are TRBV7-7 and TRBJ2-1; 9 bases map to TRBD2. CDR3 length: 15 residues. Germline-derived CDR1 and CDR2 are SSHAT and FNYEAQ (reference sequence). For the CDR3, the DNA is TGTGCTAGCAGCGCCGGGACAGCGGGGGGTAATGAGCAGTTCTTC. Amino acid sequence: CASSAGTAGGNEQFF.

The V and J genes are TRBV10-3 and TRBJ2-2; the D is unclear. CDR1 is ENHRY and CDR2 is SYGVKD in the germline V gene. This CDR3 has 13 amino acids. Trimming removed 2 bases at V and 7 bases at J, with 8 bases between. The CDR3 bases are TGTGCCATCAGTGAGATGAGGAGCGGGGAGCTGTTTTTT. It yields the protein CAISEMRSGELFF.

The gene calls are TRBV4-1 and TRBJ2-4; tentatively, D is TRBD1 or TRBD2 (5 bases each). V lost 0 bases and J lost 2, with 26 bases in between. The CDR3 consists of 21 residues. CDR1 and CDR2 from the germline V gene are MGHRA and YSYEKL. This CDR3 is CASSQEVRLAVGPWPKNIQYF. In DNA, the CDR3 is TGCGCCAGCAGCCAAGAAGTCCGGCTAGCTGTGGGACCTTGGCCCAAAAACATTCAGTACTTC.

This clonotype has just a few counts. The V gene is TRBV10-3, the J gene TRBJ1-2, with D hard to call. Per the germline V gene, CDR1 is ENHRY and CDR2 is SYGVKD. The germline V and J ends were trimmed by 3 bases and 0 bases, with 5 bases remaining between them. This CDR3 comprises 13 residues. CDR3 loop: CAISDGSNYGYTF. CDR3 bases: TGTGCCATCAGTGATGGCTCTAACTATGGCTACACCTTC.

This clonotype was observed a few times. The chain recombines TRBV4-3 with TRBJ2-3; D call uncertain. The V gene lost 0 bases and the J gene lost 2 bases, with 9 bases spanning the gap. CDR1 is LGHNA and CDR2 is YSLEER in the germline V gene. The CDR3 loop spans 15 amino acids. In DNA, the CDR3 is TGCGCCAGCAGCCAAGATCCAGCTGCCACAGATACGCAGTATTTT. This codes for CASSQDPAATDTQYF.

This clonotype was recorded a few times. The chain is built from TRBV6-5 and TRBJ1-4; D gene uncertain. The germline V gene encodes CDR1 MNHEY and CDR2 SVGAGI. This CDR3 has 13 amino acids. The V end was cut by 2 bases, the J end by 8 bases, with 9 bases between. In DNA, the CDR3 is TGTGCCAGCAGTTACGGGTCAGAGGAAAAACTGTTTTTT. This codes for CASSYGSEEKLFF.

This clonotype was detected only a few times. The chain uses TRBV6-6 and TRBJ1-2; 7 bases align to TRBD1. Unmatched junction bases numbered 6, after V lost 5 bases and J lost 6 bases. The length of the CDR3 is 13 residues. In germline, CDR1 is MNHNY, CDR2 SVGAGI (reference sequence). In DNA, the CDR3 is TGTGCCAGCAGTCTAGGGACAGAAAATGGCTACACCTTC. The encoded protein is CASSLGTENGYTF.